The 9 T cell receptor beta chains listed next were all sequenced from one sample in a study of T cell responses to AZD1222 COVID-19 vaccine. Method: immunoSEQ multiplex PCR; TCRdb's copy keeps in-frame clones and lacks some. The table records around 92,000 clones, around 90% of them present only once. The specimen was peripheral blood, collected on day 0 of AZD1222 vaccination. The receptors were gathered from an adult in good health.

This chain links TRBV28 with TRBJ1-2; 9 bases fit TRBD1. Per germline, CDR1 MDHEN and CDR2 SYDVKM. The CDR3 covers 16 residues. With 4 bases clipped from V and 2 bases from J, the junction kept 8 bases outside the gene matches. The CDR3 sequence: CASSSPGTGRNYGYTF. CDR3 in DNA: TGTGCCAGCAGTTCACCCGGGACAGGGAGGAACTATGGCTACACCTTC.

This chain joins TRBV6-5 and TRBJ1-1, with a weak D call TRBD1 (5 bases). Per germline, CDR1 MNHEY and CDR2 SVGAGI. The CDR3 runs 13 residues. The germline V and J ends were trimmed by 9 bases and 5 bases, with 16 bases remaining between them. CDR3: CASFGTEATEAFF. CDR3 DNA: TGTGCCAGTTTTGGGACGGAAGCTACTGAAGCTTTCTTT.

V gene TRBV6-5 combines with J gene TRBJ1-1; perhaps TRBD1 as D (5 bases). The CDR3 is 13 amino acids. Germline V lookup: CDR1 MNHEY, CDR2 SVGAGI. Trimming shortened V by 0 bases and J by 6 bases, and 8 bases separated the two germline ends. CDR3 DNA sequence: TGTGCCAGCAGTTACTCGCGGGGACCTGAAGCTTTCTTT. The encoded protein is CASSYSRGPEAFF.

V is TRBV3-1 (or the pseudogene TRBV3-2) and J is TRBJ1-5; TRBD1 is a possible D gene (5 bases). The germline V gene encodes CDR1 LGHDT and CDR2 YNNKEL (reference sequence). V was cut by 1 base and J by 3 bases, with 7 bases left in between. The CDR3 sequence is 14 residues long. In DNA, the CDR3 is TGTGCCAGCAGCCAAGTAGGGGTCAATCAGCCCCAGCATTTT. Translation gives CASSQVGVNQPQHF.

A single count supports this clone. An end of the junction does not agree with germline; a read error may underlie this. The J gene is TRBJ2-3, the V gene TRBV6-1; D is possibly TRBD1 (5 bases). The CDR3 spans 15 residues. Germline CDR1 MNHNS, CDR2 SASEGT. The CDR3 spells CASSEAHYRTHNLDF. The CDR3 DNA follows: TGTGCCAGCAGTGAAGCGCATTACAGGACGCACAATCTGGACTTT.

This CDR3 is CASSLGMYSEQYF. The CDR3 DNA sequence: TGTGCCAGCAGCTTAGGCATGTACTCCGAGCAGTACTTC. The rearrangement uses TRBV11-3 and TRBJ2-7; D unclear. The germline V gene encodes CDR1 SGHNT and CDR2 YENEEA. With 1 base removed from V and 6 bases from J, the gap between germline ends came to 10 bases. This CDR3 has 13 residues.

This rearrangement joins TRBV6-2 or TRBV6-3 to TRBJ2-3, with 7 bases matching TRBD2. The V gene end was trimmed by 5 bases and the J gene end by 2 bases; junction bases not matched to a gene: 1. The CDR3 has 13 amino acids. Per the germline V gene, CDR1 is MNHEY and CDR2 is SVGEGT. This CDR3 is CASSLADTDTQYF. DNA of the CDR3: TGTGCCAGCAGTCTAGCGGACACAGATACGCAGTATTTT.

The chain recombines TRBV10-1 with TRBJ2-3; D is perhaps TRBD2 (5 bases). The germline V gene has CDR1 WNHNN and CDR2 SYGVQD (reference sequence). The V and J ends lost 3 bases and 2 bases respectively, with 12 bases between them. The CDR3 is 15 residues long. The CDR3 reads CASSDRVGNTDTQYF. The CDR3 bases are TGCGCCAGCAGTGATCGGGTCGGGAACACAGATACGCAGTATTTT.

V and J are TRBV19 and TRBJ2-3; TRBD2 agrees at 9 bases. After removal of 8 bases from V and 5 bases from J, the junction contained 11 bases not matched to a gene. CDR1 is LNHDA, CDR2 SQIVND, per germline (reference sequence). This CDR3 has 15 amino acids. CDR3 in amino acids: CASARVSGGEDTQYF. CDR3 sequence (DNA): TGTGCCAGTGCCCGTGTTAGCGGGGGTGAAGATACGCAGTATTTT.